A single T cell receptor beta chain is shown here with its context. Its specificity is not known. V was trimmed by 4 bases and J by 3 bases, leaving 10 bases between them. This CDR3 is 13 amino acids long. Germline V gives CDR1 SNHLY, CDR2 FYNNEI. There was one heparinised blood draw per donor, averaging roughly 110 mL. The sample comes from a study of beta chain features in type 1 diabetes. Turning to the study itself: Sorted cells from all samples, numbering 107,917,701, were examined.

Reverse transcription of all isolated RNA meant that expressed TCRB transcripts were sequenced. Data came from immunoSEQ multiplex PCR; TCRdb stores just in-frame clones and leaves some out. The data contain about 930,000 clones, under 20% of them seen just once; the ten biggest clones take up 0.023%. Study-wide findings and caveats: Any HLA effect on TCRB rearrangement was left unresolved by small sub-analyses. Patients and controls would share equally any PCR tilt toward shorter templates.

Sequencing input: naive CD4+ T cells from blood. The source is a young woman in good health. The V gene is TRBV2, the J gene TRBJ2-7, with no clear D. The CDR3 is CASSGQRFYEQYF. The CDR3 DNA reads as TGTGCCAGCAGTGGGCAACGCTTCTACGAGCAGTACTTC.